The 2 T cell receptor beta chains below were found in one sample sequenced in a study of CD8+CD57+ T cells in acquired aplastic anemia listed by TCRdb under 2018. The patients picked for sequencing were ones in whom flow cytometry had shown an expansion of CD8+CD57+ cells. The sequencer listed for this sample is Illumina HiSeq 2000. Genomic DNA served as template for TCR beta VDJ combination and CDR3 sequence profiling. The raw public reads went through TCRdb reprocessing: fastp at Q25, MiXCR clone calling, in-frame beta chains kept. Identical CDR3 protein sequences are pooled into one entry, listed with their most common genes and DNA. This sample gives around 200,000 distinct CDR3 sequences in total; nearly 50% of them show up just once. Together, the top ten hold approximately 13% of the sample. Sequencing was carried out using sorted CD4+, CD8+, or CD8+CD57+ T cells (not recorded which) from PBMCs. These receptors were collected from a human donor with aplastic anemia.

The chain joins TRBV2 to TRBJ2-7, with 7 nucleotides matching TRBD1. J gave up 1 base and V 5 bases, and 8 bases lay outside the gene matches. CDR1 SNHLY and CDR2 FYNNEI come from the germline V gene. This CDR3 has 15 residues. The CDR3: CASSLSTGPSYEQYF. The CDR3 DNA sequence: TGTGCCAGCAGTTTATCGACAGGGCCTTCCTACGAGCAGTACTTC.

This rearrangement joins TRBV2 to TRBJ1-1; D unclear. Trimming took 0 bases from V and 0 from J, leaving 8 bases between them. CDR3 length: 15 amino acids. Germline V gene sequence: CDR1 SNHLY, CDR2 FYNNEI. CDR3 sequence (DNA): TGTGCCAGCAGTGAAGCTGGGCAGTTGAACACTGAAGCTTTCTTT. Translation gives CASSEAGQLNTEAFF.